This is a list of T cell receptor beta chains from one sample in a study of cytomegalovirus exposure and HLA in healthy donors. Method: immunoSEQ multiplex PCR; TCRdb's copy keeps in-frame clones and lacks some. The repertoire includes approximately 190,000 clones, roughly 80% of them detected once, and roughly 6.5% sits in the top ten. The sequenced sample consisted of PBMCs. The origin of the receptors is a man aged 18 to 30 in good health and CMV-seropositive. Both conserved end residues are part of each CDR3. The D gene is left open where the match is weak. Not all rows give a size; the values are once, few, many and, for expanded clones, a class.

j_call: TRBJ1-2
v_call: TRBV7-2
d_call: .
clone_size: .
cdr3_nt: TGTGCCAGCAGCTTAGAGGCAGGCTGGGGCTACACCTTC
cdr3_aa: CASSLEAGWGYTF

j_call: TRBJ2-2
v_call: TRBV30
d_call: TRBD2
clone_size: .
cdr3_nt: TGTGCCTGGACCCTAGCGGGAGGGAACACCGGGGAGCTGTTTTTT
cdr3_aa: CAWTLAGGNTGELFF

j_call: TRBJ1-4
v_call: TRBV2
d_call: .
clone_size: once
cdr3_nt: TGTGCCAGAATGGAGGGGATGGAAAAACTGTTTTTT
cdr3_aa: CARMEGMEKLFF

j_call: TRBJ2-1
v_call: TRBV6-4
d_call: TRBD2
clone_size: .
cdr3_nt: TGTGCCAGCAGACTTCCTCAGCGGGAGGATCCCTACAATGAGCAGTTCTTC
cdr3_aa: CASRLPQREDPYNEQFF

j_call: TRBJ2-1
v_call: TRBV7-6
d_call: .
clone_size: few
cdr3_nt: TGTGCCAGCAGCCCCATCAATGAGCAGTTCTTC
cdr3_aa: CASSPINEQFF

j_call: TRBJ2-1
v_call: TRBV20-1
d_call: TRBD2
clone_size: .
cdr3_nt: TGCAGCCTGAGCGGGGCCAGTGAGCAGTTCTTC
cdr3_aa: CSLSGASEQFF

j_call: TRBJ1-2
v_call: TRBV19
d_call: .
clone_size: many
cdr3_nt: TGTGCCAGTAGTACCCCGACAGCCCGTAGGGGCTACACCTTC
cdr3_aa: CASSTPTARRGYTF

j_call: TRBJ1-1
v_call: TRBV20-1
d_call: .
clone_size: .
cdr3_nt: TGCAGCTGGAAGGGGTACACTGAAGCTTTCTTT
cdr3_aa: CSWKGYTEAFF

j_call: TRBJ2-5
v_call: TRBV2
d_call: TRBD1
clone_size: .
cdr3_nt: TGTGCCAGCAGTGGCACAGGGGGCTGGGAGACCCAGTACTTC
cdr3_aa: CASSGTGGWETQYF

j_call: TRBJ2-3
v_call: TRBV7-2
d_call: .
clone_size: .
cdr3_nt: TGTGCCAGCAGCTTAGTTAGGCTAGCGCGTAGCACAGATACGCAGTATTTT
cdr3_aa: CASSLVRLARSTDTQYF

j_call: TRBJ2-5
v_call: TRBV7-6
d_call: TRBD1
clone_size: .
cdr3_nt: TGTGCCAGCAGCTCCGGACAGGGGTCCTTGAGAGAGACCCAGTACTTC
cdr3_aa: CASSSGQGSLRETQYF

j_call: TRBJ2-3
v_call: TRBV5-1
d_call: .
clone_size: few
cdr3_nt: TGCGCCAGCAGCTTGGACACCCGCCCGGATACGCAGTATTTT
cdr3_aa: CASSLDTRPDTQYF

j_call: TRBJ2-3
v_call: TRBV9
d_call: .
clone_size: .
cdr3_nt: TGTGCCAGCAGCCCCTCCGGGATCTTGGCCCCAGATACGCAGTATTTT
cdr3_aa: CASSPSGILAPDTQYF

j_call: TRBJ2-5
v_call: TRBV28
d_call: .
clone_size: once
cdr3_nt: TGTGCCAGCAGTCAGGGGCATACCACCCAGTACTTC
cdr3_aa: CASSQGHTTQYF

j_call: TRBJ2-1
v_call: TRBV9
d_call: .
clone_size: .
cdr3_nt: TGTGCCAGCAGCGTTCTAGGTGAGAATGAGCAGTTCTTC
cdr3_aa: CASSVLGENEQFF

j_call: TRBJ2-3
v_call: TRBV5-1
d_call: .
clone_size: once
cdr3_nt: TGCGCCAGCAGCCCTTCGGCAGATACGCAGTATTTT
cdr3_aa: CASSPSADTQYF

j_call: TRBJ1-2
v_call: TRBV25-1
d_call: .
clone_size: .
cdr3_nt: TGTGCCAGCAGTGAATTTGGAACAGGGACCTATGGCTACACCTTC
cdr3_aa: CASSEFGTGTYGYTF

j_call: TRBJ2-3
v_call: TRBV6-6
d_call: .
clone_size: .
cdr3_nt: TGTGCCAGCAACAGGGAGTCGCCGCAGTATTTT
cdr3_aa: CASNRESPQYF

j_call: TRBJ2-1
v_call: TRBV5-6
d_call: .
clone_size: once
cdr3_nt: TGTGCCAGCAGCGTAGACAGGAGTTCCTACAATGAGCAGTTCTTC
cdr3_aa: CASSVDRSSYNEQFF

j_call: TRBJ1-2
v_call: TRBV19
d_call: .
clone_size: once
cdr3_nt: TGTGCCAGTAGTAATCGCGGTGGTTCCTATTCGGGAGGCTACACCTTC
cdr3_aa: CASSNRGGSYSGGYTF

j_call: TRBJ2-7
v_call: TRBV4-2
d_call: TRBD2
clone_size: .
cdr3_nt: TGTGCCAGCAGCCAAGGACGCGGGACTAACCTCCCCTACGAGCAGTACTTC
cdr3_aa: CASSQGRGTNLPYEQYF

j_call: TRBJ2-7
v_call: TRBV29-1
d_call: .
clone_size: .
cdr3_nt: TGCAGCGTTGCCGGGACACATGACTCCTACGAGCAGTACTTC
cdr3_aa: CSVAGTHDSYEQYF

j_call: TRBJ2-5
v_call: TRBV25-1
d_call: TRBD2
clone_size: .
cdr3_nt: TGTGCCAGCAGTGAGGGAGGGAGGAAGACCCAGTACTTC
cdr3_aa: CASSEGGRKTQYF

j_call: TRBJ2-5
v_call: TRBV11-2
d_call: TRBD1
clone_size: .
cdr3_nt: TGTGCCAGCAGCTTAGATAGGGGGACAGCCATCCAAGAGACCCAGTACTTC
cdr3_aa: CASSLDRGTAIQETQYF

j_call: TRBJ2-7
v_call: TRBV9
d_call: .
clone_size: .
cdr3_nt: TGTGCCAGCAGCGTAGGGACAGCCGCCTACGAGCAGTACTTC
cdr3_aa: CASSVGTAAYEQYF

j_call: TRBJ1-2
v_call: TRBV6-1
d_call: .
clone_size: .
cdr3_nt: TGTGCCAGCAGTGAGGGAGTCCTGTCTAACTATGGCTACACCTTC
cdr3_aa: CASSEGVLSNYGYTF

j_call: TRBJ2-5
v_call: TRBV11-1
d_call: TRBD2
clone_size: .
cdr3_nt: TGTGCCAGCAGCGGCGGGGCGGGAGGAAGCGTAGGAGAGACCCAGTACTTC
cdr3_aa: CASSGGAGGSVGETQYF

j_call: TRBJ1-4
v_call: TRBV5-1
d_call: .
clone_size: .
cdr3_nt: TGCGCCAGCAGTCCTGCCATGGGGGCAGAGGAAAAACTGTTTTTT
cdr3_aa: CASSPAMGAEEKLFF

j_call: TRBJ2-4
v_call: TRBV29-1
d_call: .
clone_size: .
cdr3_nt: TGCAGCGGGACGTGGGACAATCAGTACTTC
cdr3_aa: CSGTWDNQYF

j_call: TRBJ1-4
v_call: TRBV7-8
d_call: .
clone_size: .
cdr3_nt: TGTGCCAGCAGCTTAGCGATCGGGGGGGAAAAACTGTTTTTT
cdr3_aa: CASSLAIGGEKLFF

j_call: TRBJ1-2
v_call: TRBV10-3
d_call: TRBD1
clone_size: .
cdr3_nt: TGTGCCATCAGAGGGGACAGGGGGCACGATGGCTACACCTTC
cdr3_aa: CAIRGDRGHDGYTF

j_call: TRBJ1-3
v_call: TRBV5-6
d_call: .
clone_size: many
cdr3_nt: TGTGCCAGCAGCTTGGGAACAGGGCCCGGAAACACCATATATTTT
cdr3_aa: CASSLGTGPGNTIYF

j_call: TRBJ2-2
v_call: TRBV5-1
d_call: .
clone_size: once
cdr3_nt: TGCGCCAGCAGCTTGGCCTTATCCGACACCGGGGAGCTGTTTTTT
cdr3_aa: CASSLALSDTGELFF